The rows below give T cell receptor beta chains drawn from one sample of a study of blood T cells in healthy people across ages. One entry per CDR3 protein, called by TCRdb with MiXCR from the 5' RACE reads. The sample comprises about 1.7 million distinct CDR3 sequences, roughly 27% of which are singletons, and less than 9.5% rests with the top ten. The specimen sequenced was blood. All receptors come from a woman aged 30 to 39 in good health. The CDR3 runs from the conserved cysteine through the conserved F or W. The D gene is left open where the match is weak. Some rows have no size entry. The others give once, few or many, or a class for an expanded clone.

D gene: TRBD2
J gene: TRBJ2-5
V gene: TRBV7-2
clone size: NA
CDR3 DNA: TGTGCCAGCAGCCCAGCAATAGGACTAGCCATCGACAATGAGCAGTACTTC
CDR3 protein: CASSPAIGLAIDNEQYF

D gene: TRBD2
J gene: TRBJ2-7
V gene: TRBV20-1
clone size: NA
CDR3 DNA: TGCAGTGCTAGAGATATAAAAGCTAGCGGGGGGTACGAGCAGTACTTC
CDR3 protein: CSARDIKASGGYEQYF

D gene: NA
J gene: TRBJ1-1
V gene: TRBV4-3
clone size: once
CDR3 DNA: TGCGCCAGCAGCCAAGACAGGGATCAGAACACTGAAGCTTTCTTT
CDR3 protein: CASSQDRDQNTEAFF

D gene: TRBD2
J gene: TRBJ2-5
V gene: TRBV4-2
clone size: NA
CDR3 DNA: TGTGCCAGCAGCCAAAAAGAAGAGCGGGGAGAGACCCAGTACTTC
CDR3 protein: CASSQKEERGETQYF

D gene: TRBD2
J gene: TRBJ2-3
V gene: TRBV12-3/TRBV12-4
clone size: NA
CDR3 DNA: TGTGCCAGCAGTTTGGGGGCTAGCGGGGGTACGTCTAACACAGATACGCAGTATTTT
CDR3 protein: CASSLGASGGTSNTDTQYF

D gene: TRBD2
J gene: TRBJ2-1
V gene: TRBV20-1
clone size: NA
CDR3 DNA: TGCAGTGCTCAGACTAGCCTGGACAATGAGCAGTTCTTC
CDR3 protein: CSAQTSLDNEQFF

D gene: NA
J gene: TRBJ2-7
V gene: TRBV15
clone size: many
CDR3 DNA: TGTGCCACCAGCAGAGCAACGACAGATTCCTACGAGCAGTACTTC
CDR3 protein: CATSRATTDSYEQYF

D gene: TRBD2
J gene: TRBJ2-4
V gene: TRBV28
clone size: NA
CDR3 DNA: TGTGCCAGCAGCCGCAGCGGGAGGGGAGTCAAAAACACTCAGTACTTC
CDR3 protein: CASSRSGRGVKNTQYF

D gene: TRBD1
J gene: TRBJ2-3
V gene: TRBV5-1
clone size: few
CDR3 DNA: TGCGCCAGCAGCGACAGGGGTTGGGGCACAGATACGCAGTATTTT
CDR3 protein: CASSDRGWGTDTQYF

D gene: NA
J gene: TRBJ1-2
V gene: TRBV20-1
clone size: NA
CDR3 DNA: TGCAGTGCTCTCCACGCGGCGAACTATGGCTACACCTTC
CDR3 protein: CSALHAANYGYTF

D gene: NA
J gene: TRBJ2-1
V gene: TRBV24-1
clone size: few
CDR3 DNA: TGTGCCACCAGTGACGGGGATGAGCAGTTCTTC
CDR3 protein: CATSDGDEQFF

D gene: NA
J gene: TRBJ1-5
V gene: TRBV12-5
clone size: many
CDR3 DNA: TGTGCTAGTGGATGGTACGGGACACCCTATCAGCCCCAGCATTTT
CDR3 protein: CASGWYGTPYQPQHF

D gene: TRBD2
J gene: TRBJ2-1
V gene: TRBV6-5
clone size: NA
CDR3 DNA: TGTGCCAGCAGTGCACTGGCGGGAGGGCCGGAGGAGCAGTTCTTC
CDR3 protein: CASSALAGGPEEQFF

D gene: NA
J gene: TRBJ2-7
V gene: TRBV6-5
clone size: many
CDR3 DNA: TGTGCCAGCGGGCAGGGCTACGGGCAGTACTTC
CDR3 protein: CASGQGYGQYF

D gene: TRBD2
J gene: TRBJ2-3
V gene: TRBV6-6
clone size: NA
CDR3 DNA: TGTGCCAGCAGTTACCCCGGGACTAGCGGGAGCGGGTGGACGCAGTATTTT
CDR3 protein: CASSYPGTSGSGWTQYF

D gene: TRBD1
J gene: TRBJ1-4
V gene: TRBV5-1
clone size: few
CDR3 DNA: TGCGCCAGCAGCCCCCCCAGGGGACAGACTAATGAAAAACTGTTTTTT
CDR3 protein: CASSPPRGQTNEKLFF

D gene: NA
J gene: TRBJ2-3
V gene: TRBV7-2
clone size: many
CDR3 DNA: TGTGCCAGCAGCTTACAAGGCGGGATGCGTTCAGATACGCAGTATTTT
CDR3 protein: CASSLQGGMRSDTQYF

D gene: NA
J gene: TRBJ1-1
V gene: TRBV2
clone size: few
CDR3 DNA: TGTGCCAGCAGGATTTTGAGGAACACTGAAGCTTTCTTT
CDR3 protein: CASRILRNTEAFF

D gene: NA
J gene: TRBJ2-1
V gene: TRBV4-3
clone size: NA
CDR3 DNA: TGCGCCAGCAGCCTTTCCGGCGCGAAAGAGCAGTTCTTC
CDR3 protein: CASSLSGAKEQFF

D gene: TRBD1
J gene: TRBJ2-5
V gene: TRBV6-2/TRBV6-3
clone size: NA
CDR3 DNA: TGTGCCAGCAGTTACTCGGCCCTGCGGACAGGGGAAGAGACCCAGTACTTC
CDR3 protein: CASSYSALRTGEETQYF

D gene: TRBD1
J gene: TRBJ2-1
V gene: TRBV7-6
clone size: many
CDR3 DNA: TGTGCCAGCAGCGACAGGGTAGATGAGCAGTTCTTC
CDR3 protein: CASSDRVDEQFF

D gene: NA
J gene: TRBJ2-1
V gene: TRBV20-1
clone size: once
CDR3 DNA: TGCAGTGCTAGAGATCTTCGGGGCCGGGGCAATGAGCAGTTCTTC
CDR3 protein: CSARDLRGRGNEQFF

D gene: NA
J gene: TRBJ2-1
V gene: TRBV5-6
clone size: few
CDR3 DNA: TGTGCCAGCAGCTTAGCCCGCAGGTCCTACAATGAGCAGTTCTTC
CDR3 protein: CASSLARRSYNEQFF

D gene: NA
J gene: TRBJ2-7
V gene: TRBV19
clone size: NA
CDR3 DNA: TGTGTTACTGAGGCCTCAGGGTGCGAGCAGTACTTC
CDR3 protein: CVTEASGCEQYF

D gene: TRBD1
J gene: TRBJ2-1
V gene: TRBV7-4
clone size: NA
CDR3 DNA: TGTGCCAGCAGCTTTACAGGGGGTTCCGACAATGAGCAGTTCTTC
CDR3 protein: CASSFTGGSDNEQFF

D gene: TRBD1
J gene: TRBJ2-7
V gene: TRBV6-5
clone size: NA
CDR3 DNA: TGTGCCAGCAGTTACGACAGGGGAGGTGGCGAGCAGTACTTC
CDR3 protein: CASSYDRGGGEQYF

D gene: NA
J gene: TRBJ1-1
V gene: TRBV20-1
clone size: NA
CDR3 DNA: TGCAGTGCTAGAGTGCGCGGGCCGAACACTGAAGCTTTCTTT
CDR3 protein: CSARVRGPNTEAFF

D gene: NA
J gene: TRBJ2-3
V gene: TRBV6-5
clone size: many
CDR3 DNA: TGTGCCAGCAGTTACTCACTGGACACAGATACGCAGTATTTT
CDR3 protein: CASSYSLDTDTQYF

D gene: NA
J gene: TRBJ2-3
V gene: TRBV27
clone size: few
CDR3 DNA: TGTGCCAGCAGTGCCCTACAGGGTCCCCCAAGGTCAGATACGCAGTATTTT
CDR3 protein: CASSALQGPPRSDTQYF

D gene: NA
J gene: TRBJ1-4
V gene: TRBV27
clone size: NA
CDR3 DNA: TGTGCCAGCTTGGACCGGGCTAATGAAAAACTGTTTTTT
CDR3 protein: CASLDRANEKLFF

D gene: TRBD2
J gene: TRBJ2-1
V gene: TRBV7-6
clone size: few
CDR3 DNA: TGTGCCAGCAGCTCCCCCCTCGGGACTAGCGGGGGTGATGAGCAGTTCTTC
CDR3 protein: CASSSPLGTSGGDEQFF

D gene: NA
J gene: TRBJ1-5
V gene: TRBV28
clone size: NA
CDR3 DNA: TGTGCCAGCAGTCCCGGGGCTGCCAGCAATCAGCCCCAGCATTTT
CDR3 protein: CASSPGAASNQPQHF

D gene: NA
J gene: TRBJ2-3
V gene: TRBV5-1
clone size: few
CDR3 DNA: TGCGCCAGCAGCTTGCCGGGGGCGAACACAGATACGCAGTATTTT
CDR3 protein: CASSLPGANTDTQYF

D gene: NA
J gene: TRBJ2-1
V gene: TRBV5-1
clone size: NA
CDR3 DNA: TGCGCCAGCAGCTTGGACAGGAGCTCCCACAATGAGCAGTTCTTC
CDR3 protein: CASSLDRSSHNEQFF

D gene: NA
J gene: TRBJ2-3
V gene: TRBV6-5
clone size: once
CDR3 DNA: TGTGCCAGCAGTTGGGGAGGTAGGGGGCTTATAAATCCAGATACGCAGTATTTT
CDR3 protein: CASSWGGRGLINPDTQYF

D gene: TRBD1
J gene: TRBJ2-3
V gene: TRBV10-3
clone size: NA
CDR3 DNA: TGTGCCATCAGTGGCACCGGGACAGGGGGACCAGATACGCAGTATTTT
CDR3 protein: CAISGTGTGGPDTQYF

D gene: TRBD1
J gene: TRBJ2-7
V gene: TRBV4-3
clone size: many
CDR3 DNA: TGCGCCAGCAGCCGAATGACAGGGGCCTCCTACGAGCAGTACTTC
CDR3 protein: CASSRMTGASYEQYF

D gene: NA
J gene: TRBJ2-7
V gene: TRBV6-5
clone size: NA
CDR3 DNA: TGTGCCAGCAGTTACGTAGGTAGGGCTGGCTACAACGAGCAGTACTTC
CDR3 protein: CASSYVGRAGYNEQYF

D gene: TRBD1
J gene: TRBJ2-7
V gene: TRBV30
clone size: few
CDR3 DNA: TGTGCCTGGGCCCCTGGGACAGGGTACTACGAGCAGTACTTC
CDR3 protein: CAWAPGTGYYEQYF

D gene: TRBD2
J gene: TRBJ2-7
V gene: TRBV5-8
clone size: NA
CDR3 DNA: TGTGCCAGCAGCACCGGGACTAGCGGACGAACCTACGAGCAGTACTTC
CDR3 protein: CASSTGTSGRTYEQYF

D gene: NA
J gene: TRBJ2-5
V gene: TRBV4-3
clone size: NA
CDR3 DNA: TGCGCCAGCAGCCAAAAAGGGGGGGGTGAGACCCAGTACTTC
CDR3 protein: CASSQKGGGETQYF

D gene: NA
J gene: TRBJ2-5
V gene: TRBV2
clone size: NA
CDR3 DNA: TGTGCCAGCAGGGATTGGCCGGCGACCCCCCCAGAGACCCAGTACTTC
CDR3 protein: CASRDWPATPPETQYF

D gene: TRBD1
J gene: TRBJ2-7
V gene: TRBV2
clone size: NA
CDR3 DNA: TGTGTCAGCAGGGCCACAGGGGGAGTCTACGAGCAGTACTTC
CDR3 protein: CVSRATGGVYEQYF

D gene: NA
J gene: TRBJ1-2
V gene: TRBV7-2
clone size: NA
CDR3 DNA: TGTGCCAGCAGCCTAATACAGGGTAGTGGTGGCTACACCTTC
CDR3 protein: CASSLIQGSGGYTF

D gene: TRBD1
J gene: TRBJ2-3
V gene: TRBV27
clone size: few
CDR3 DNA: TGTGCCTGCACCACTCAAAGACAGGGGCGGGATACGCAGTATTTT
CDR3 protein: CACTTQRQGRDTQYF

D gene: NA
J gene: TRBJ2-2
V gene: TRBV5-1
clone size: few
CDR3 DNA: TGCGCCAGCAGCTTCAATCGAGTCACCGGGGAGCTGTTTTTT
CDR3 protein: CASSFNRVTGELFF

D gene: NA
J gene: TRBJ1-4
V gene: TRBV3-1
clone size: NA
CDR3 DNA: TGTGCCAGCAGCCAAGGTCTAGGGAGTGAAAAACTGTTTTTT
CDR3 protein: CASSQGLGSEKLFF

D gene: NA
J gene: TRBJ1-2
V gene: TRBV6-1
clone size: few
CDR3 DNA: TGTGCCAGCGGGTTGTTTGAGTATGGCTACACCTTC
CDR3 protein: CASGLFEYGYTF

D gene: TRBD2
J gene: TRBJ2-3
V gene: TRBV7-9
clone size: few
CDR3 DNA: TGTGCCAGCAGCTTAAGGCGGGGGGGCCAGTCAGATACGCAGTATTTT
CDR3 protein: CASSLRRGGQSDTQYF

D gene: NA
J gene: TRBJ2-1
V gene: TRBV18
clone size: many
CDR3 DNA: TGTGCCAGTTCACCATTAGGCGATGAGCAGTTCTTC
CDR3 protein: CASSPLGDEQFF

D gene: TRBD1
J gene: TRBJ1-6
V gene: TRBV12-3/TRBV12-4
clone size: many
CDR3 DNA: TGTGCCAGCAGTTTGGGACAGGGTCTCAATTCACCCCTCCACTTT
CDR3 protein: CASSLGQGLNSPLHF

D gene: NA
J gene: TRBJ2-7
V gene: TRBV28
clone size: many
CDR3 DNA: TGTGCCAGTTACGGGCCTCGGGACGGGTCCTACGAGCAGTACTTC
CDR3 protein: CASYGPRDGSYEQYF

D gene: TRBD1
J gene: TRBJ2-3
V gene: TRBV6-6
clone size: NA
CDR3 DNA: TGTGCCAGCAGTTATGGGACAGGGGGCACAAGCGGAGATACGCAGTATTTT
CDR3 protein: CASSYGTGGTSGDTQYF

D gene: NA
J gene: TRBJ1-1
V gene: TRBV6-5
clone size: NA
CDR3 DNA: TGTGCCAGCAGTTACTCGATCCGGGGGCGGAAGAACACTGAAGCTTTCTTT
CDR3 protein: CASSYSIRGRKNTEAFF

D gene: NA
J gene: TRBJ1-1
V gene: TRBV12-3/TRBV12-4
clone size: NA
CDR3 DNA: TGTGCCAGCAGGACCCCCTCAGGACCTGAAGCTTTCTTT
CDR3 protein: CASRTPSGPEAFF

D gene: TRBD1
J gene: TRBJ1-5
V gene: TRBV28
clone size: few
CDR3 DNA: TGTGCCAGCTGTAACAGGGGGGATCAGCCCCAGCATTTT
CDR3 protein: CASCNRGDQPQHF

D gene: NA
J gene: TRBJ2-3
V gene: TRBV20-1
clone size: NA
CDR3 DNA: TGCAGTGCAGCGACAGGCAGCAGGGCCTTCTTAGATACGCAGTATTTT
CDR3 protein: CSAATGSRAFLDTQYF